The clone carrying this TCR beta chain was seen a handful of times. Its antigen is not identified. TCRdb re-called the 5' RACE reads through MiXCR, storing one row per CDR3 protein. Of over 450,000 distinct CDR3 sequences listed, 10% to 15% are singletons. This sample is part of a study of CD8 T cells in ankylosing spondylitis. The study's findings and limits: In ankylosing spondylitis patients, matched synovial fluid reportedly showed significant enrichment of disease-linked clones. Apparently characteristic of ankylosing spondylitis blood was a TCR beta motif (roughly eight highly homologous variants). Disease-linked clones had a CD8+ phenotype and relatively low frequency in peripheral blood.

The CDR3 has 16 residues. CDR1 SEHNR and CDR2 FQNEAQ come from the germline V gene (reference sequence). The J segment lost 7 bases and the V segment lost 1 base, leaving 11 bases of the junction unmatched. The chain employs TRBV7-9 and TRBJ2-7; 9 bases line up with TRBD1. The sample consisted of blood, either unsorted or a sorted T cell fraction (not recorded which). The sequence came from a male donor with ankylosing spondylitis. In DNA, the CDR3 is TGTGCCAGCAGCTTAGATCCCCGGACAGGGGTTCGGGAGCAGTACTTC. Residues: CASSLDPRTGVREQYF.